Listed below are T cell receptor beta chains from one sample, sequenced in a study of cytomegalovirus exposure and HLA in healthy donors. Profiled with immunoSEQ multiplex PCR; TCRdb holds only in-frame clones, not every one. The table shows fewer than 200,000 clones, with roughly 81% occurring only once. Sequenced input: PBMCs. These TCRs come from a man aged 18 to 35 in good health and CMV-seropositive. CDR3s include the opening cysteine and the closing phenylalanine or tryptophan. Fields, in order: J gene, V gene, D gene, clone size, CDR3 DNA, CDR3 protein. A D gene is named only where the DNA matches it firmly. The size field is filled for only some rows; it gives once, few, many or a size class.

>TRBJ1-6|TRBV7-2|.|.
TGTGCCAGCAGCTCCGGTTACTCAAACTCCTATAATTCACCCCTCCACTTT
CASSSGYSNSYNSPLHF
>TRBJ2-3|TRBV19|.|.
TGTGCGTCGGGGGTCACTAGCACAGATACGCAGTATTTT
CASGVTSTDTQYF
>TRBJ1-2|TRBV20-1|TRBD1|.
TGCAGTGCCGACAGGGTTTATGGCTACACCTTC
CSADRVYGYTF
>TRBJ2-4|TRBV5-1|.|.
TGCGCCAGCAGCTTGGCTCCCAAAAACATTCAGTACTTC
CASSLAPKNIQYF
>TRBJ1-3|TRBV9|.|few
TGTGCCAGCAGCGTAGCTGAGGGCTTGGGAAACACCATATATTTT
CASSVAEGLGNTIYF
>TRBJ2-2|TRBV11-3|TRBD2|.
TGTGCCAGCAAAAGGACTAGCGGGTACACCGGGGAGCTGTTTTTT
CASKRTSGYTGELFF
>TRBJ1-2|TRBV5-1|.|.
TGCGCCAGCAGCGGGGGGGACGGTCGCTATGGCTACACCTTC
CASSGGDGRYGYTF
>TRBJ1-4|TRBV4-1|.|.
TGCGCCAGCAGCCAAGAAAGGGGATCTAATGAAAAACTGTTTTTT
CASSQERGSNEKLFF
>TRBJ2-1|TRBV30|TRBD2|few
TGTGCCTGGAGTGGACTAGCGGGGGTTGAGCAGTTCTTC
CAWSGLAGVEQFF
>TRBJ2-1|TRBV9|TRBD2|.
TGTGCCAGCAGCCCCGTCGGGGGGAGCTCCTACAATGAGCAGTTCTTC
CASSPVGGSSYNEQFF
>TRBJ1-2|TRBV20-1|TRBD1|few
TGCAGTGCTTTGACAGGGTTCGGCTACACCTTC
CSALTGFGYTF
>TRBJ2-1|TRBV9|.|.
TGTGCCAGCAGCAGTGCGGGGCACAGGAATGAGCAGTTCTTC
CASSSAGHRNEQFF
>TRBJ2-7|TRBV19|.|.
TGTGCCAGTAGTACCTCCACAGGGTCGGGCGAGCAGTACTTC
CASSTSTGSGEQYF
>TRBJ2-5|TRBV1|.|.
TGCACCAGCAGCCAAGATCCGGACACCCAAGAGACCCAGTACTTC
CTSSQDPDTQETQYF
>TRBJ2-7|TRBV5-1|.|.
TGCGCCAGCAGCCCGAGCGCGGGCGGGTACGAGCAGTACTTC
CASSPSAGGYEQYF
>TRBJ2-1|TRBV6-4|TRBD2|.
TGTGCCAGCAGTTCCCTAGCGGGGGGAACGGATGAGCAGTTCTTC
CASSSLAGGTDEQFF
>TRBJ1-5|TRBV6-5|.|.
TGTGCCAGCAGTTACCCCCGCGGGACCAATCAGCCCCAGCATTTT
CASSYPRGTNQPQHF
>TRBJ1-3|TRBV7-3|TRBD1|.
TGTGCCAGCAGCCCAGGACAGGGGAACACCATATATTTT
CASSPGQGNTIYF
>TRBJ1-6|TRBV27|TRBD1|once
TGTGCCAGCAGTCCCCTACAGACAGGGGGAAATTCACCCCTCCACTTT
CASSPLQTGGNSPLHF
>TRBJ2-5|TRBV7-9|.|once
TGTGCCAGCAGCAGCCAACAAGAGACCCAGTACTTC
CASSSQQETQYF
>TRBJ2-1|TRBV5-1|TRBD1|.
TGCGCCAGCAGCTGGACAGGGCTTGAGCAGTTCTTC
CASSWTGLEQFF
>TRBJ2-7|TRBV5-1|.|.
TGCGCCAGCAGCGAAAGTAGTAACTACGAGCAGTACTTC
CASSESSNYEQYF
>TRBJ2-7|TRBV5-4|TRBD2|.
TGTGCCAGCAGCCCTACTTCAGCGGGGGGTTACGAGCAGTACTTC
CASSPTSAGGYEQYF
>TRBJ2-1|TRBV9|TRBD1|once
TGTGCCAGCAGCGTAGACGGACAGGTAAACGATGAGCAGTTCTTC
CASSVDGQVNDEQFF
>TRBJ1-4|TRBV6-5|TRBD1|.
TGTGCCAGCTCAGAGGACAGGGGGTCAGAAAAACTGTTTTTT
CASSEDRGSEKLFF
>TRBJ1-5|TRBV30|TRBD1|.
TGTGCCTGGGACAGGGGCAATCAGCCCCAGCATTTT
CAWDRGNQPQHF